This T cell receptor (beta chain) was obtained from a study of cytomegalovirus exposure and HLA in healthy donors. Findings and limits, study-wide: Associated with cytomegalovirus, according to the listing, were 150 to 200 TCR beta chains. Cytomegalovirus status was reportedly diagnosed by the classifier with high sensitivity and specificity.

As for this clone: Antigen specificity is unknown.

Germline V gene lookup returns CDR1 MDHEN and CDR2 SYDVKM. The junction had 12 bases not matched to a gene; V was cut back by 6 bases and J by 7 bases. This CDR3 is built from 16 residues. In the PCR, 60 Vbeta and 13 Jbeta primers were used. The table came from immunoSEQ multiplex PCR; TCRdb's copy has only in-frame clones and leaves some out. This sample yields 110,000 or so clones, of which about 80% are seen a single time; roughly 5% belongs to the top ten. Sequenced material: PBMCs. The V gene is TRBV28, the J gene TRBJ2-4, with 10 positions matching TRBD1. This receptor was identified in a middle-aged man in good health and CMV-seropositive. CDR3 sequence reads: CASSSPGTGEWNIQYF. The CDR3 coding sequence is TGTGCCAGCAGCTCCCCCGGGACAGGGGAGTGGAACATTCAGTACTTC.